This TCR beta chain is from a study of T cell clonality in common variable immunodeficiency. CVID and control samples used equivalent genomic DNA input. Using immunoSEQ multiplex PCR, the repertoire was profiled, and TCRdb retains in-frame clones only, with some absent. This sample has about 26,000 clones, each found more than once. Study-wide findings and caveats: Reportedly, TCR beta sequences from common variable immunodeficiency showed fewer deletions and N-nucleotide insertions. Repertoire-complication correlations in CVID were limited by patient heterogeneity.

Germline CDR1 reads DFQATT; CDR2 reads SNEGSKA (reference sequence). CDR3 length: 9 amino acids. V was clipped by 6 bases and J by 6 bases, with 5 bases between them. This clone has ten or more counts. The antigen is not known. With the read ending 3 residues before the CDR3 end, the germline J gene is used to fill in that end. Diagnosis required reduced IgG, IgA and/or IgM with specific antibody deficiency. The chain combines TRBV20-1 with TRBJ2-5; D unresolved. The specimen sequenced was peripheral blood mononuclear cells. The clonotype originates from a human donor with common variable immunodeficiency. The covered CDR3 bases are TGCAGTGCCCAGAAGACC. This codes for CSAQKT. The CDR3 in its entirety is CSAQKTQYF.